This T cell receptor (beta chain) was retrieved from a study of T cell responses to AZD1222 COVID-19 vaccine. To note about this clone: Its antigen is not known.

The CDR3 length is 16 residues. Losses at the gene ends were 5 bases for V and 4 bases for J; bases not matched to a gene: 9. Per the germline V gene, CDR1 is SGHTA and CDR2 is FQGNSA. Regarding the study as a whole: Females outnumbered males among donors, who were mostly white British; clonal diversity was possibly underestimated. The repertoires were collected only after the peak T cell response. Only five or six AZD1222 recipients tested seropositive at baseline. After two AZD1222 doses, spike-specific TCR breadth and depth rose versus day 0.

Here immunoSEQ multiplex PCR was the method, and the copy in TCRdb shows in-frame clones only, minus some. The profile covers over 120,000 clones, with around 90% appearing a single time and roughly 5% taken by the ten largest. This TCR derives from an adult in good health. This material consisted of peripheral blood, taken on day 0 of AZD1222 vaccination. The gene calls are TRBV7-2 and TRBJ2-1; 9 nucleotides align to TRBD2. CDR3 region: CASSHISGGSYNEQFF. The CDR3 region has the DNA TGTGCCAGCAGCCATATTAGCGGGGGCTCTTACAATGAGCAGTTCTTC.